Shown below are 15 T cell receptor beta chains from a single sample sequenced in a study of CD8+ T cells in alopecia areata. Extracted RNA was reverse transcribed into cDNA, the sequencing template. Some clones are missing from TCRdb's copy, which holds only in-frame ones; the method was immunoSEQ multiplex PCR. Of about 69,000 clones in the sample, 50% to 75% were seen once. This sample comprised CD8+ T cells sorted from blood, obtained at week 0. Receptors were obtained from a human donor with alopecia areata.

The CDR3: CASKGLEGARTDTQYF. CDR3 nucleotides: TGTGCCAGCAAGGGCCTGGAGGGGGCCCGCACAGATACGCAGTATTTT. The rearrangement uses TRBV7-2 and TRBJ2-3; tentative D call: TRBD1 (7 bases). Germline V CDR1 and CDR2: SGHTA, FQGNSA. V lost 7 bases, J lost 1 base, and 18 bases lay in between. This CDR3 has 16 residues.

This clone showed up just a few times. Other DNA sequences in this sample translate to the same CDR3. The V call is TRBV29-1, the J call TRBJ2-7; D perhaps matches TRBD1 (6 bases). V was pared by 3 bases and J by 3 bases, with 6 bases between. Germline V gene lookup returns CDR1 SQVTM and CDR2 ANQGSEA. CDR3 size: 11 residues. The DNA of the CDR3 is TGCAGCGTTGACAGGGGCTACGAGCAGTACTTC. As protein: CSVDRGYEQYF.

This clone turned up a few times. This chain joins TRBV19 and TRBJ1-5; unclear D gene. The CDR3 totals 14 residues. Trimming cost V 4 bases and J 5 bases, with 12 bases left between them. The V gene's germline CDR1 is LNHDA and CDR2 SQIVND (reference sequence). The CDR3 sequence is CASSKWPGDQPQHF. CDR3 sequence (DNA): TGTGCCAGTAGTAAATGGCCCGGCGATCAGCCCCAGCATTTT.

This sequence joins TRBV29-1 and TRBJ2-7, with D possibly matching TRBD1 (6 bases). V dropped 6 bases and J dropped 2 bases, with 8 bases sitting between them. The CDR3 is made up of 11 amino acids. CDR1 SQVTM and CDR2 ANQGSEA come from the germline V gene. The DNA for the CDR3 is TGCAGCGTACGGGACACCTACGAGCAGTACTTC. Its protein is CSVRDTYEQYF.

V is TRBV27 and J is TRBJ2-1; tentative D call: TRBD2 (6 bases). With 5 bases removed from V and 4 bases from J, the gap between germline ends came to 15 bases. The CDR3 length is 15 residues. Germline values: CDR1 MNHEY, CDR2 SMNVEV (reference sequence). CDR3 bases: TGTGCCAGCAGTCCCCGGTCTAGCGCGTACAATGAGCAGTTCTTC. Translated: CASSPRSSAYNEQFF.

This clone turned up a few times. This chain joins TRBV27 and TRBJ2-1; unclear D gene. The CDR3 loop spans 11 amino acids. Germline CDR1 MNHEY, CDR2 SMNVEV (reference sequence). V dropped 2 bases and J dropped 6 bases, with 2 bases sitting between them. In nucleotides, the CDR3 is TGTGCCAGCAGTTTAGCCAATGAGCAGTTCTTC. Translating it yields CASSLANEQFF.

The chain recombines TRBV19 with TRBJ2-3; a weak D match, TRBD1 (6 bases). Trimming shortened V by 5 bases and J by 4 bases, and 7 bases separated the two germline ends. The CDR3 runs 12 residues. The germline V gene has CDR1 LNHDA and CDR2 SQIVND (reference sequence). As DNA, the CDR3 is TGTGCCAGTAGTTCAGGGGCAGATACGCAGTATTTT. Translation gives CASSSGADTQYF.

The chain employs TRBV7-9 and TRBJ1-1, with 9 bases matching TRBD1. Germline lookup yields CDR1 SEHNR and CDR2 FQNEAQ (reference sequence). The CDR3 contains 15 residues. Trimming cost V 8 bases and J 4 bases; bases outside gene matches: 11. CDR3 bases: TGTGCCAGCTACGGGACAGGGTCTCTTCGCACTGAAGCTTTCTTT. This gives the protein CASYGTGSLRTEAFF. The full variable domain, its missing parts supplied by reference TRBV7-9 and TRBJ1-1, is DTGVSQNPRHKITKRGQNVTFRCDPISEHNRLYWYRQTLGQGPEFLTYFQNEAQLEKSRLLSDRFSAERPKGSFSTLEIQRTEQGDSAMYLCASYGTGSLRTEAFFGQGTRLTVV.

The rearrangement links TRBV7-6 to TRBJ2-3; tentatively, D is TRBD2 (5 bases). The CDR3 contains 18 residues. Germline V gives CDR1 SGHVS, CDR2 FNYEAQ. Trimming removed 5 bases at V and 0 bases at J, with 21 bases between. The CDR3 DNA reads TGTGCCAGCAGCCTTTCTGGTTTCGGTGGAGGAAGCACAGATACGCAGTATTTT. This encodes CASSLSGFGGGSTDTQYF.

This chain connects TRBV30 to TRBJ2-7; TRBD1 aligns across 10 bases. The germline gives CDR1 GTSNPN, CDR2 SVGIG (reference sequence). This CDR3 region has 13 residues. Trimming removed 2 bases from V and 5 bases from J; junction bases left unmatched: 3. The CDR3 here is CAWSPGQGNEQYF. CDR3 DNA sequence: TGTGCCTGGAGTCCGGGACAGGGGAACGAGCAGTACTTC.

The V gene is TRBV25-1, the J gene TRBJ2-2, with 10 bases that match TRBD1. V gave up 3 bases and J gave up 5 bases; unmatched junction bases: 6. The length of the CDR3 is 16 residues. CDR1 and CDR2 (germline): MGHDK, SYGVNS. The chain's CDR3 is CASSDSTGGRTGELFF. CDR3 DNA: TGTGCCAGCAGTGATTCGACAGGGGGCCGGACCGGGGAGCTGTTTTTT.

This chain links TRBV4-1 with TRBJ2-5; perhaps D is TRBD1 or TRBD2 (5 bases each). CDR3 length: 14 residues. Trimming stripped 6 bases from V and 4 bases from J, with 15 bases between. CDR1 is MGHRA and CDR2 is YSYEKL in the germline V gene. As DNA, the CDR3 is TGCGCCAGCAGTACCGGGACCATAGGAGAGACCCAGTACTTC. Protein: CASSTGTIGETQYF.

The CDR3: CASSLFLGGGQPQHF. CDR3 in DNA: TGTGCCAGCAGTTTATTCTTAGGGGGCGGCCAGCCCCAGCATTTT. The chain joins TRBV27 to TRBJ1-5, with 7 bases lining up with TRBD1. CDR3 size: 15 residues. V was pared by 1 base and J by 7 bases, with 7 bases of the junction left unmatched. CDR1 and CDR2 (germline): MNHEY, SMNVEV (reference sequence).

The CDR3 loop is CAWSPLNEQFF. The CDR3 DNA is TGTGCCTGGAGTCCCTTAAATGAGCAGTTCTTC. The chain carries TRBV30 and TRBJ2-1; no clear D. The V and J ends lost 2 bases and 7 bases respectively, with 6 bases between them. CDR1 and CDR2 (germline): GTSNPN, SVGIG (reference sequence). This CDR3 is built from 11 residues.

This chain connects TRBV9 to TRBJ2-5, with 9 bases that match TRBD2. CDR1 SGDLS and CDR2 YYNGEE come from the germline V gene. CDR3 length: 15 amino acids. The junction had 3 bases not matched to a gene; V was cut back by 2 bases and J by 1 base. DNA of the CDR3: TGTGCCAGCAGCGTTAAGCGGGGGGCCCAAGAGACCCAGTACTTC. It encodes CASSVKRGAQETQYF.